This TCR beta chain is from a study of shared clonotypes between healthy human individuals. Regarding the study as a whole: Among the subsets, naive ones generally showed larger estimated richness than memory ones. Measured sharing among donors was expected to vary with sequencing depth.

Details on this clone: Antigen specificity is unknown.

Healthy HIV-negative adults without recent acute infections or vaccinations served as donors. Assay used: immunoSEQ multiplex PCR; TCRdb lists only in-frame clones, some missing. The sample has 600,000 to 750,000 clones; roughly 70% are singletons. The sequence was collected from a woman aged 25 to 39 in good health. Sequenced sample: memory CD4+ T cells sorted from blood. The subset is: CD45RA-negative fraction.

The CDR3 nucleotides are TGTGCCAGCAGCTTACTGGCGGAACGGAGCAATGAGCAGTTCTTC. Translated, it gives CASSLLAERSNEQFF. The genes are TRBV7-9 and TRBJ2-1; D is unresolved. Per germline, CDR1 SEHNR and CDR2 FQNEAQ (reference sequence). Between the trimmed V and J ends, which lost 2 bases and 6 bases, there was a span of 14 bases. The CDR3 has 15 residues.